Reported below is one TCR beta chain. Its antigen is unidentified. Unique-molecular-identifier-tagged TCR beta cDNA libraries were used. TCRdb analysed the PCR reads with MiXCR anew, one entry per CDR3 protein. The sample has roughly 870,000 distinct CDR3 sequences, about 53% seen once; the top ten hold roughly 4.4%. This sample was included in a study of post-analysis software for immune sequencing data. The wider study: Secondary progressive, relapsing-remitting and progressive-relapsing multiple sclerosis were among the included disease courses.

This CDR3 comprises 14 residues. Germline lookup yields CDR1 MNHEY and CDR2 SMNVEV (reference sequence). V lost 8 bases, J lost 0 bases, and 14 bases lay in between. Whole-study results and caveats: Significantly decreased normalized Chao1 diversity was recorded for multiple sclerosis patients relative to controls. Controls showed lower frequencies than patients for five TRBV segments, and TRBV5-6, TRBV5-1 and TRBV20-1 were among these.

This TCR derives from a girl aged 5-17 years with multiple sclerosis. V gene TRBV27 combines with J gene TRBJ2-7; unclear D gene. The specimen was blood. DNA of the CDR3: TGTGCCAGCCAAGGAACGGTTAGCTCCTACGAGCAGTACTTC. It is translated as CASQGTVSSYEQYF.